The entry below gives a single TCR beta chain sequence along with its context. What antigen it recognizes has not been identified. Base qualities were left out, and no much larger clone turns up one base away. This sample was included in a study of regulatory T cells (dated by TCRdb to the late 2010s). Concerning the study at large: T-cell receptor beta repertoires of sorted regulatory, conventional CD4+ and CD8+ T cells were compared between CD3G-deficient patients and healthy controls. Paper-wide results and their limitations: In patients, repertoires had restricted unique TRB V-J pairs and skewed V and J gene usage, with regulatory T cells showing the most marked changes. Hydrophobic residues at CDR3 positions 6 and 7 were enriched in conventional CD4+ T cells from CD3G-deficient patients, which suggests more self-reactive specificities.

Every CD3G-deficient patient showed evidence of autoimmunity, and the autoimmunity was more severe in two of the patients. At the time of testing, the patients were between 2 and 39 years old, and their CD4+ and CD8+ T cells had reduced naive proportions and increased memory proportions. CD4+ cells were FACS-sorted into CD25-high CD127-low regulatory T cells and CD25-low CD127-high conventional CD4+ T cells. Five or six individuals with CD3G deficiency made up the patient group. An international network of physicians across the United States, Europe and Asia provided the patient samples and clinical data. Ficoll density separation was used to isolate peripheral blood mononuclear cells. At the junction V is shortened by 0 bases and J by 7 bases; bases outside the gene matches: 4. From cysteine to phenylalanine, the CDR3 is 15 amino acids long. Only the CDR3 DNA is retained, 45 bases long and in frame from the first base. From the germline V gene, CDR1 is ENHRY and CDR2 is SYGVKD.

The multiplex PCR relied on 52 forward TRBV primers and 13 reverse TRBJ primers, and amplification bias was corrected through assay-based and computational methods. Rearranged TRB loci were amplified from genomic DNA by multiplex PCR within the immunoSEQ assay. TRB amplicons were sequenced using an Illumina HiSeq platform. In the source study's methods: Custom algorithms error-filtered the raw sequences and aligned the raw sequences to reference gene sequences, after which the immunoSEQ online tools were used for analysis. The frequencies of productive and nonproductive TRB rearrangements were evaluated among unique sequences as well as among total sequences. Assessment of potential self-reactivity relied on the hydrophobicity of positions 6 and 7 in the TRB CDR3, along with their amino acid composition. Group comparisons used t tests, Mann-Whitney tests or two-way ANOVA run in Prism software. Sourced from immuneACCESS, this table was stored by TCRdb with only in-frame sequences that have V and J called. A share of the clones is absent; for the studies checked, an unresolved V gene accounts for under half, and the remainder has no known explanation. V and J calls and clone size are those listed in that table; D and trimming were worked out from the DNA. Within this sample are over 30,000 clones, with 93% of them counted one time only. Clones ranked in the top ten supply around 0.98% of the sample.

What was sequenced was conventional CD4+ T cells sorted from blood. This receptor chain uses TRBV10-3 and TRBJ2-2; 8 central bases correspond to TRBD1. This receptor was obtained from a child aged 2 to 10 with CD3G deficiency. Here the CDR3 is given as CAISESTGAIGELFF. The DNA is TGTGCCATCAGTGAGTCGACAGGGGCTATCGGGGAGCTGTTTTTT.